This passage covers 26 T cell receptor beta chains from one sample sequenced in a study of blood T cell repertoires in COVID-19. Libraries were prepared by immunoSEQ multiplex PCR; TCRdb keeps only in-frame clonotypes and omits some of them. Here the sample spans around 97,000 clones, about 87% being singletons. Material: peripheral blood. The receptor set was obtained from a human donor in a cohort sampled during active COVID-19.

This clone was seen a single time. CDR3 nucleotides: TGTGCCTGGAGCGACAGGGGGAGGGAGACCCAGTACTTC. It codes for CAWSDRGRETQYF. This sequence joins TRBV30 and TRBJ2-5, with 9 bases matching TRBD1. There are 13 residues in the CDR3. Losses at the gene ends were 3 bases for V and 5 bases for J; bases not matched to a gene: 4. Germline V lookup: CDR1 GTSNPN, CDR2 SVGIG (reference sequence).

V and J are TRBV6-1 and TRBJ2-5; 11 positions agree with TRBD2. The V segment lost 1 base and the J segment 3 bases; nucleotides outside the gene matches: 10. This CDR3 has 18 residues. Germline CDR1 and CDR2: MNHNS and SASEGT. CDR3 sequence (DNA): TGTGCCAGCAGTGAAGTACTAGCGGGGGCTACAGGGAAAGAGACCCAGTACTTC. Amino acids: CASSEVLAGATGKETQYF.

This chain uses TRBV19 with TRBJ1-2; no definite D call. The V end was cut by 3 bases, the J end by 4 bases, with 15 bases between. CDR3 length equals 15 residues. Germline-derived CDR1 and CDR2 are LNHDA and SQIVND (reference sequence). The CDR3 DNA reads TGTGCCAGTAGTATGGCGCGTAATTCGGGCTATGGCTACACCTTC. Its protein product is CASSMARNSGYGYTF. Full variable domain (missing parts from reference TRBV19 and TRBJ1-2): DGGITQSPKYLFRKEGQNVTLSCEQNLNHDAMYWYRQDPGQGLRLIYYSQIVNDFQKGDIAEGYSVSREKKESFPLTVTSAQKNPTAFYLCASSMARNSGYGYTFGSGTRLTVV.

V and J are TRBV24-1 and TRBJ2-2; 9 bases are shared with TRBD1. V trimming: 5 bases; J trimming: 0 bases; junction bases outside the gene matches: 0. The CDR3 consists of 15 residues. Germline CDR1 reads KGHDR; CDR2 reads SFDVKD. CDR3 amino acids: CATSGTGANTGELFF. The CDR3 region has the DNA TGTGCCACCAGTGGGACAGGGGCGAACACCGGGGAGCTGTTTTTT.

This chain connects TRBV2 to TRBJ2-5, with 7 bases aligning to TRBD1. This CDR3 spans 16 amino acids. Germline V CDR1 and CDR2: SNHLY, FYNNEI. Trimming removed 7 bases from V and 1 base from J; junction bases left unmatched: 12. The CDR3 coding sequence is TGTGCCAGCATTACACAGGGACAGTCTTCCCAAGAGACCCAGTACTTC. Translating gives CASITQGQSSQETQYF.

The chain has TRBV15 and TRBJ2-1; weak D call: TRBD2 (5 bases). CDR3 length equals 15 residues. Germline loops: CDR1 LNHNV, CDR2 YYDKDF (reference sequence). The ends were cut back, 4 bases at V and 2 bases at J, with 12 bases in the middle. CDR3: CATSTDVGAYNEQFF. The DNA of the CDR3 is TGTGCCACCAGCACGGACGTCGGGGCCTACAATGAGCAGTTCTTC. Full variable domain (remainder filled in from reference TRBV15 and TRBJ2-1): DAMVIQNPRYQVTQFGKPVTLSCSQTLNHNVMYWYQQKSSQAPKLLFHYYDKDFNNEADTPDNFQSRRPNTSFCFLDIRSPGLGDTAMYLCATSTDVGAYNEQFFGPGTRLTVL.

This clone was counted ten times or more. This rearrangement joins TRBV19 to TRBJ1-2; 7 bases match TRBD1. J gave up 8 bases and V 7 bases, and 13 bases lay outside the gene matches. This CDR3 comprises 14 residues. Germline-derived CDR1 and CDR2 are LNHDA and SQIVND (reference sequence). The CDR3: CASTKTGSIWGYTF. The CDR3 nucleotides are TGTGCCAGTACTAAGACAGGGAGTATATGGGGCTACACCTTC.

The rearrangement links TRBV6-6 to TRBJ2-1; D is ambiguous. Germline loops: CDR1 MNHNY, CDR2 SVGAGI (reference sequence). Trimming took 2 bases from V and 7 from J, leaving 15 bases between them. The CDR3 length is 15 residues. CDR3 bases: TGTGCCAGCAGTTACACCGCTTTAGTTGGTAATGAGCAGTTCTTC. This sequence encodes CASSYTALVGNEQFF.

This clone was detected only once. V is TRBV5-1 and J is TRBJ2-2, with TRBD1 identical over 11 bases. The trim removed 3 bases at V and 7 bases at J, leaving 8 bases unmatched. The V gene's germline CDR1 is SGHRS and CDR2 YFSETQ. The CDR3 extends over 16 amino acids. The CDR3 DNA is TGCGCCAGCAGCTCGGAAGGACAGGGGGCGGTCGGGGAGCTGTTTTTT. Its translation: CASSSEGQGAVGELFF.

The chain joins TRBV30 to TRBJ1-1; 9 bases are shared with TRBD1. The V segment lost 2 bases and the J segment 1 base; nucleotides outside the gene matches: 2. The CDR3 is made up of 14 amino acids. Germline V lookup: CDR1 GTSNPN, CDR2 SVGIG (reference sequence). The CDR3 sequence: CAWSRDRENTEAFF. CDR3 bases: TGTGCCTGGAGTAGGGACAGGGAGAACACTGAAGCTTTCTTT.

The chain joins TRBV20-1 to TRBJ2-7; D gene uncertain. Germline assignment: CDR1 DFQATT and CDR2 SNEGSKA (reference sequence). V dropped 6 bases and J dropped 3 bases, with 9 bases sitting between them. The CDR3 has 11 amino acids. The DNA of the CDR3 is TGCAGTGCCCGCACTAACTACGAGCAGTACTTC. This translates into CSARTNYEQYF.

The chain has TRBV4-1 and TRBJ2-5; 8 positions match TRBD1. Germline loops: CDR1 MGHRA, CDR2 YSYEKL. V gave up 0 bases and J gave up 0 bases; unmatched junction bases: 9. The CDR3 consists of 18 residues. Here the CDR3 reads CASSQDLDRARYQETQYF. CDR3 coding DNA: TGCGCCAGCAGCCAAGATCTGGACAGGGCTAGGTACCAAGAGACCCAGTACTTC.

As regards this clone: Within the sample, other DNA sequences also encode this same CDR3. The CDR3 sequence: CAISESGGNTIYF. CDR3 DNA: TGTGCCATCAGTGAGTCCGGGGGAAACACCATATATTTT. The chain has TRBV10-3 and TRBJ1-3; D is unresolved. V lost 0 bases and J 4 bases, leaving 4 bases between the germline ends. The CDR3 has 13 amino acids. Germline V CDR1 and CDR2: ENHRY, SYGVKD.

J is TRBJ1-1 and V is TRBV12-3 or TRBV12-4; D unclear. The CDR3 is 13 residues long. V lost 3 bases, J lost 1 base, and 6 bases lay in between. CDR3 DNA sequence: TGTGCCAGCAGTTTGGAGGAGAACACTGAAGCTTTCTTT. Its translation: CASSLEENTEAFF.

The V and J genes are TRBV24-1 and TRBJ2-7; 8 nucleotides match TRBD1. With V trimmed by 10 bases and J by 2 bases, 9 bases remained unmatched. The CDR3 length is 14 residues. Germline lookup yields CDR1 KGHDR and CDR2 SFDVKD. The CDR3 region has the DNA TGTGCCACTGGGAAGGGACAGGTCACCTACGAGCAGTACTTC. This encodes CATGKGQVTYEQYF.

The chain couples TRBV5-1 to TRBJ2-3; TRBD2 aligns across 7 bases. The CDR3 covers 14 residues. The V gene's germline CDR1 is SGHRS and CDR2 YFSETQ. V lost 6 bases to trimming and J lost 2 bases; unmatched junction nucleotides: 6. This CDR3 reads CASTYLADTDTQYF. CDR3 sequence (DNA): TGCGCCAGCACCTATCTAGCGGACACAGATACGCAGTATTTT.

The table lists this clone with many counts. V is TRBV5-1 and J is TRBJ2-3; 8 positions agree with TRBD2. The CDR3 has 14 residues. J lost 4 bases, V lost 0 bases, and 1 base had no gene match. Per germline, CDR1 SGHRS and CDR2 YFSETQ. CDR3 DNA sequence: TGCGCCAGCAGCTTGGCTAGCGGGCCAGATACGCAGTATTTT. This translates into CASSLASGPDTQYF.

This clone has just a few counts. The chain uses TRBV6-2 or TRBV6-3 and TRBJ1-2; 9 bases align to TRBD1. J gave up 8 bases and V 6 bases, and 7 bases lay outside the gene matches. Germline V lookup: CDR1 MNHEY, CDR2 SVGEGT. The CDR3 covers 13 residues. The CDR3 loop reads CASSRDRDRGYTF. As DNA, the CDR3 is TGTGCCAGCAGCCGGGACAGGGATAGGGGCTACACCTTC.

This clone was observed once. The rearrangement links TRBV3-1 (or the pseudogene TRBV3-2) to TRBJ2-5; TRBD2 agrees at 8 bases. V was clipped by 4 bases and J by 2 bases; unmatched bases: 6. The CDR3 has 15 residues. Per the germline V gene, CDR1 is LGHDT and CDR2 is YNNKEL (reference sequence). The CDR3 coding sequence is TGTGCCAGCAGCCCCCTTGGGACTAGGCAAGAGACCCAGTACTTC. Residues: CASSPLGTRQETQYF.

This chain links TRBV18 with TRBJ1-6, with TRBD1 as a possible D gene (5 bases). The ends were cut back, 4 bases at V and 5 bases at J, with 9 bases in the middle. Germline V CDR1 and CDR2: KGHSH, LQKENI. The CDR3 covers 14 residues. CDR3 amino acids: CASSLGRDNSPLHF. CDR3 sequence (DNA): TGTGCCAGCTCACTAGGCAGGGATAATTCACCCCTCCACTTT.

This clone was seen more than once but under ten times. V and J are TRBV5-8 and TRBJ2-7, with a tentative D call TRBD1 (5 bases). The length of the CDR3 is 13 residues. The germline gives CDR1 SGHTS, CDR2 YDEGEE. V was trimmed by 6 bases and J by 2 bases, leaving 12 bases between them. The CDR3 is CASKPRATYEQYF. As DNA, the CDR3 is TGTGCCAGCAAACCCAGGGCCACCTACGAGCAGTACTTC. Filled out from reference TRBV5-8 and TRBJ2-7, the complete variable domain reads EAGVTQSPTHLIKTRGQQATLRCSPISGHTSVYWYQQALGLGLQFLLWYDEGEERNRGNFPPRFSGRQFPNYSSELNVNALELEDSALYLCASKPRATYEQYFGPGTRLTVT.

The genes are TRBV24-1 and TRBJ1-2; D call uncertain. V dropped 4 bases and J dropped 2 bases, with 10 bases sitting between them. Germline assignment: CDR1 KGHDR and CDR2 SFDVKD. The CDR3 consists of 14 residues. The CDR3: CATSDPGQNYGYTF. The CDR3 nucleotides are TGTGCCACCAGTGACCCGGGTCAGAACTATGGCTACACCTTC.

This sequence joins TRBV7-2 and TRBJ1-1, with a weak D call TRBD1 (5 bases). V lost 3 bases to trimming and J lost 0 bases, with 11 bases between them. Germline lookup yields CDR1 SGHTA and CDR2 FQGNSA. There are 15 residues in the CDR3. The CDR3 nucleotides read TGTGCCAGCAGCTTCGCCCAAGGGGTGAACACTGAAGCTTTCTTT. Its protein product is CASSFAQGVNTEAFF.

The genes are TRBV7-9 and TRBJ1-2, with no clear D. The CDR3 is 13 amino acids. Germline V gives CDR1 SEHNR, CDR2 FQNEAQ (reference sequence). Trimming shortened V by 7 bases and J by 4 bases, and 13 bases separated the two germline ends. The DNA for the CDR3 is TGTGCCAGCACCCCGTCGGTCCCCTATGGCTACACCTTC. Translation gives CASTPSVPYGYTF.

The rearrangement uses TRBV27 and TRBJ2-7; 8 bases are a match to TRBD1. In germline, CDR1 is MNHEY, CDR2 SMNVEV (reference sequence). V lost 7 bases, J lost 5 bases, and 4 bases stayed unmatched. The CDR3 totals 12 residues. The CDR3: CASTDRGHEQYF. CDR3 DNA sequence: TGTGCCAGCACCGACAGGGGCCACGAGCAGTACTTC.

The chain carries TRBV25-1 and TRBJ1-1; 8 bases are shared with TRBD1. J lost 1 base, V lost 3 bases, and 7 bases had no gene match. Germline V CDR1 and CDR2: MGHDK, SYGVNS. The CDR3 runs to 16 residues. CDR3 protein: CASSEAPGGANTEAFF. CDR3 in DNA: TGTGCCAGCAGTGAGGCGCCAGGGGGCGCGAACACTGAAGCTTTCTTT.